The 11 T cell receptor beta chains reported below all come from one sample, sequenced in a study of CD8+ T cells in alopecia areata listed by TCRdb under 2018. Libraries were prepared through the immunoSEQ multiplex PCR assay. RNA was extracted from all samples and reverse transcribed into cDNA, which served as template for TCR sequencing. Held by TCRdb, this immuneACCESS table contains in-frame sequences only and omits some clones. Under half of the omission traces to an unresolved V gene where checked; the cause of the rest is unknown. Here the sample has approximately 99,000 clones; approximately 59% occur a single time. The ten largest clonotypes hold under 25% of the sample. Sequencing was carried out using CD8+ T cells sorted from blood. These receptor sequences come from a human donor in good health.

The chain employs TRBV13 and TRBJ2-7, with 12 positions matching TRBD2. CDR1 and CDR2 (germline): PRHDT, FYEKMQ (reference sequence). V lost 5 bases and J lost 5; bases outside the gene matches: 4. There are 14 residues in the CDR3. The CDR3 DNA follows: TGTGCCAGCAGCCCTAGCGGGGGGGTGGACGAGCAGTACTTC. Its protein is CASSPSGGVDEQYF.

In its sample, this clone was seen a few times. The chain employs TRBV9 and TRBJ1-2; TRBD1 agrees at 7 bases. V trimming: 3 bases; J trimming: 3 bases; junction bases outside the gene matches: 8. CDR1 and CDR2 from the germline V gene are SGDLS and YYNGEE. This CDR3 spans 15 amino acids. The CDR3 nucleotides are TGTGCCAGCAGCGGGACAGGAGGGGGCGACTATGGCTACACCTTC. As protein: CASSGTGGGDYGYTF.

Details on this clone: The sample carries other DNA sequences with the same CDR3. CDR3 sequence reads: CASSPYNEQFF. CDR3 DNA sequence: TGTGCCAGCAGCCCATACAATGAGCAGTTCTTC. The V and J genes are TRBV28 and TRBJ2-1; no clear D. Trimming cost V 6 bases and J 4 bases, with 4 bases left between them. CDR1 is MDHEN, CDR2 SYDVKM, per germline. The CDR3 runs 11 residues. Supplemented by reference TRBV28 and TRBJ2-1, the full variable domain reads DVKVTQSSRYLVKRTGEKVFLECVQDMDHENMFWYRQDPGLGLRLIYFSYDVKMKEKGDIPEGYSVSREKKERFSLILESASTNQTSMYLCASSPYNEQFFGPGTRLTVL.

The chain carries TRBV9 and TRBJ1-2; TRBD1 matches at 7 bases. Germline values: CDR1 SGDLS, CDR2 YYNGEE. With V trimmed by 3 bases and J by 6 bases, 11 bases remained unmatched. This CDR3 has 15 residues. The CDR3 coding sequence is TGTGCCAGCAGCGGCAAACAGGGGCCTATGGATGGCTACACCTTC. Translation: CASSGKQGPMDGYTF.

There are a few counts of this clone. The gene calls are TRBV10-3 and TRBJ2-5, with D hard to call. Germline CDR1 reads ENHRY; CDR2 reads SYGVKD. V gave up 3 bases and J gave up 5 bases, with 10 bases separating them. This CDR3 has 13 amino acids. CDR3 sequence reads: CAISDPGSETQYF. The CDR3 bases are TGTGCCATCAGTGACCCTGGGTCCGAGACCCAGTACTTC.

V usage is TRBV28 and J usage is TRBJ2-5; D unresolved. V gave up 3 bases and J gave up 4 bases, with 12 bases separating them. Germline V gene sequence: CDR1 MDHEN, CDR2 SYDVKM. The CDR3 runs to 14 residues. DNA for the CDR3: TGTGCCAGCAGTTTGGGCCCCGGTGGAGAGACCCAGTACTTC. Its protein product is CASSLGPGGETQYF.

J is TRBJ1-2 and V is TRBV10-3; D unresolved. Trimming removed 3 bases from V and 4 bases from J, with 12 bases in between. The CDR3 totals 14 residues. Looked up from germline, CDR1 is ENHRY and CDR2 is SYGVKD. CDR3 loop: CAISDVAGLYGYTF. CDR3 DNA sequence: TGTGCCATCAGTGACGTAGCAGGCCTCTATGGCTACACCTTC.

The genes are TRBV5-4 and TRBJ2-7; D gene ambiguous. The CDR3 consists of 14 residues. Trimming left V 0 bases short and J 2 bases short, with 9 bases between. From germline, CDR1 is SGHNT and CDR2 YYREEE (reference sequence). The DNA for the CDR3 is TGTGCCAGCAGCTTGGAACATAAACCCTACGAGCAGTACTTC. Translation gives CASSLEHKPYEQYF.

The V call is TRBV5-6, the J call TRBJ1-1; D is undetermined. Germline V gene data show CDR1 as SGHDT and CDR2 as YYEEEE. The CDR3 extends over 14 amino acids. Trimming removed 4 bases at V and 6 bases at J, with 16 bases between. CDR3 bases: TGTGCCAGCAGCGTAGGTATGGGGTTACCTGAAGCTTTCTTT. This encodes CASSVGMGLPEAFF. The entire variable domain, with the rest obtained from reference TRBV5-6 and TRBJ1-1, is as follows: DAGVTQSPTHLIKTRGQQVTLRCSPKSGHDTVSWYQQALGQGPQFIFQYYEEEERQRGNFPDRFSGHQFPNYSSELNVNALLLGDSALYLCASSVGMGLPEAFFGQGTRLTVV.

V and J are TRBV29-1 and TRBJ2-7; D remains unclear. The CDR3 runs 12 residues. Deletions cut 3 bases from V and 5 bases from J, with 11 bases between. Per germline, CDR1 SQVTM and CDR2 ANQGSEA. The CDR3 is CSVDRGGDEQYF. DNA of the CDR3: TGCAGCGTTGACCGAGGCGGCGACGAGCAGTACTTC.

This clone was seen a handful of times. The chain combines TRBV2 with TRBJ2-7; D is perhaps TRBD2 (6 bases). Trimming pared 9 bases from V and 9 bases from J, leaving 15 bases between. The CDR3 is made up of 11 amino acids. Germline assignment: CDR1 SNHLY and CDR2 FYNNEI. In DNA, the CDR3 is TGTGCCAGTCATAGCGGAGACGGGCAGTACTTC. Translated, it gives CASHSGDGQYF. Together with reference TRBV2 and TRBJ2-7, the CDR3 gives the full variable domain: EPEVTQTPSHQVTQMGQEVILRCVPISNHLYFYWYRQILGQKVEFLVSFYNNEISEKSEIFDDQFSVERPDGSNFTLKIRSTKLEDSAMYFCASHSGDGQYFGPGTRLTVT.